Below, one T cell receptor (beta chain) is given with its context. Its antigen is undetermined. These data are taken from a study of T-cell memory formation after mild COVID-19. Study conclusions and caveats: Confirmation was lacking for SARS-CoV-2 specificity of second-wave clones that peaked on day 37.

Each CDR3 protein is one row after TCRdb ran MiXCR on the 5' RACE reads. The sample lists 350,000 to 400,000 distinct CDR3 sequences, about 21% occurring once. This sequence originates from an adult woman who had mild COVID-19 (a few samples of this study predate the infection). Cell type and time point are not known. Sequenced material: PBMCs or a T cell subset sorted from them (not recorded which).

CDR3 nucleotide sequence: TGCGCCAGCAGCCAAGATCCAGACGGTGAGCAGTTCTTC. Its protein product is CASSQDPDGEQFF. The J gene is TRBJ2-1, the V gene TRBV4-1, with D uncertain. Germline CDR1 MGHRA, CDR2 YSYEKL. The V gene lost 0 bases and the J gene lost 9 bases, with 9 bases spanning the gap. This CDR3 has 13 residues.